What follows describes a single T cell receptor beta chain. Antigen unknown. With a J-beta primer mix and a sample-barcoded 5' primer, a second PCR ran 7 to 11 cycles. TCRdb re-called the 5' RACE reads through MiXCR, storing one row per CDR3 protein. This table has fewer than 2,000,000 distinct CDR3 sequences, around 40% appearing once. The data derive from a study of blood T cells in healthy people across ages. Findings and caveats of the study: Diversity estimates from one million T cells were considered underestimates. The study could not conclusively compare naive and antigen-experienced cells, given its unsorted PBMCs.

Germline V gene sequence: CDR1 DFQATT, CDR2 SNEGSKA (reference sequence). The CDR3 has 14 amino acids. The V and J ends lost 6 bases and 8 bases respectively, with 23 bases between them. The chain recombines TRBV20-1 with TRBJ2-7; perhaps D is TRBD1 or TRBD2 (5 bases each). The sequencing sample was made of blood. The TCR sequence derives from a human donor in good health. Here the CDR3 reads CSAPLGDRSTKQYF. CDR3 nucleotide sequence: TGCAGTGCACCCTTGGGGGACCGATCTACGAAGCAGTACTTC.